This T cell receptor beta chain was captured in a study of technical replicates of blood from several donors. The CDR3 covers 17 residues. With 0 bases clipped from V and 2 bases from J, the junction kept 8 bases outside the gene matches. Germline V gene lookup returns CDR1 SGHAT and CDR2 FQNNGV. Sequenced by immunoSEQ multiplex PCR; TCRdb stores in-frame clones only, minus some. Here the sample spans approximately 94,000 clones, 96% being singletons. The sequence was obtained from a human donor in good health. The genes are TRBV11-2 and TRBJ2-7; 9 bases line up with TRBD2. The sequenced sample was T cells isolated from PBMCs. CDR3 DNA: TGTGCCAGCAGCTTAGATCAGTGGGCGGGAGGGACCTACGAGCAGTACTTC. Encoded protein: CASSLDQWAGGTYEQYF.